The entry below describes one T cell receptor (beta chain). Its antigen is not known. The sample belongs to a study of T cell responses to AZD1222 COVID-19 vaccine. Libraries were prepared by immunoSEQ multiplex PCR; TCRdb keeps only in-frame clonotypes and omits some of them. Of around 80,000 clones in the sample, more than 90% were seen once. Trimming removed 4 bases from V and 7 bases from J, with 12 bases in between. The CDR3 contains 13 residues. The germline CDR1 and CDR2 sequences are SGHNT and YYREEE (reference sequence). General study points: Close to half of all spike-specific TCRs reportedly target regions of the variants that are unmutated.

The material was peripheral blood, obtained 28 days after the second AZD1222 dose. The V gene is TRBV5-4, the J gene TRBJ2-1; D is unresolved. The clonotype originates from an adult who received the AZD1222 COVID-19 vaccine. The DNA for the CDR3 is TGTGCCAGCAGCCTCCTGGACGAAAATGAGCAGTTCTTC. Translating gives CASSLLDENEQFF.